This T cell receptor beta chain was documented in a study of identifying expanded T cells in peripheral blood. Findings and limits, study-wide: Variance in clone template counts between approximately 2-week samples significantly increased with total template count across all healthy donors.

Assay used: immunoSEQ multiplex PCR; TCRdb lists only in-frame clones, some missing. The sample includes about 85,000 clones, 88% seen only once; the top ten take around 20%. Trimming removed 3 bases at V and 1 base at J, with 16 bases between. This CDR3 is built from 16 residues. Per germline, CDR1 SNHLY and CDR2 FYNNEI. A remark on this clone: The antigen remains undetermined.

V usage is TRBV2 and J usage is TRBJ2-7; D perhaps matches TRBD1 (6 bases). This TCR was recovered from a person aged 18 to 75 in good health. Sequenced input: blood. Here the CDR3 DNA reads TGTGCCAGCAGTGACTGGACAGTTTCTTGGTCCTACGAGCAGTACTTC. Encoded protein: CASSDWTVSWSYEQYF.